These 21 T cell receptor beta chains originate from one sample sequenced in a study of T cells in Graves' hyperthyroidism and ophthalmopathy. There were TCR beta CDR3 regions amplified from RNA transcripts. The primer set for the first-round RT-PCR of the TCR CDR3 was HTBI. MiXCR, applied by TCRdb to the multiplex PCR reads, yields one record per CDR3 protein. The sample gives 400,000 to 500,000 distinct CDR3 sequences, approximately 14% of which show up once; 13% is in the top ten. The source material was blood. These receptors originate from a man aged 18 to 30 with Graves' ophthalmopathy.

This clonotype was recorded a few times. The chain links TRBV10-3 to TRBJ2-7; the match to TRBD1 covers 8 bases. With V trimmed by 6 bases and J by 7 bases, 11 bases remained unmatched. The CDR3 length is 14 residues. Germline CDR1 is ENHRY and CDR2 is SYGVKD. The CDR3 loop is CAIRPDRGANEQYF. CDR3 DNA: TGTGCCATCAGACCAGACAGGGGTGCCAATGAGCAGTACTTC.

This chain uses TRBV19 with TRBJ2-7, with a tentative D call TRBD2 (7 bases). The CDR3 length is 16 residues. V was trimmed by 0 bases and J by 2 bases, leaving 14 bases between them. Germline CDR1 LNHDA, CDR2 SQIVND (reference sequence). The DNA for the CDR3 is TGTGCCAGTAGTATAGAGGGGGCTAGCGGAACCTACGAGCAGTACTTC. Translated, it gives CASSIEGASGTYEQYF.

About this clonotype: An end of the junction differs from the germline gene, which may be a read error. The chain has TRBV19 and TRBJ2-3; a possible D gene is TRBD2 (6 bases). This CDR3 is built from 12 residues. The germline V gene encodes CDR1 LNHDA and CDR2 SQIVND (reference sequence). The CDR3 coding sequence is TGTGCTGCGGGGCCTACCACAGCTACGCAGTATTTT. Its protein is CAAGPTTATQYF. Variable domain in full (rest from reference TRBV19 and TRBJ2-3): DGGITQSPKYLFRKEGQNVTLSCEQNLNHDAMYWYRQDPGQGLRLIYYSQIVNDFQKGDIAEGYSVSREKKESFPLTVTSAQKNPTAFYLCAAGPTTATQYFGPGTRLTVL.

This clonotype was seen many times. The chain combines TRBV3-1 with TRBJ1-3; 7 bases are a match to TRBD1. V shed 8 bases, J shed 0 bases, and the junction held 1 base outside the gene matches. This CDR3 region has 13 residues. Germline V gives CDR1 LGHDT, CDR2 YNNKEL (reference sequence). CDR3 coding DNA: TGTGCCAGCGGGACAGTCTCTGGAAACACCATATATTTT. Translation: CASGTVSGNTIYF.

This clonotype was seen more than once but under ten times. This sequence joins TRBV7-2 and TRBJ2-5, with D possibly matching TRBD2 (6 bases). Germline loops: CDR1 SGHTA, CDR2 FQGNSA. This CDR3 spans 16 amino acids. Trimming removed 3 bases from V and 0 bases from J, with 14 bases in between. The CDR3 loop is CASSLNQAGNQETQYF. In nucleotides, the CDR3 is TGTGCCAGCAGCTTGAATCAGGCGGGAAACCAAGAGACCCAGTACTTC.

This clonotype has only a few counts. The CDR3 spells CASSESASGIADTQYF. In DNA form, the CDR3 reads TGTGCCAGCAGCGAGTCGGCTAGCGGGATCGCAGATACGCAGTATTTT. The chain uses TRBV7-3 and TRBJ2-3; TRBD2 aligns across 9 bases. In germline, CDR1 is SGHTA, CDR2 FQGTGA. J lost 4 bases, V lost 5 bases, and 10 bases had no gene match. The length of the CDR3 is 16 residues. The full variable domain, with the rest looked up from reference TRBV7-3 and TRBJ2-3, is GAGVSQTPSNKVTEKGKYVELRCDPISGHTALYWYRQSLGQGPEFLIYFQGTGAADDSGLPNDRFFAVRPEGSVSTLKIQRTERGDSAVYLCASSESASGIADTQYFGPGTRLTVL.

This clonotype was picked up a small number of times. The gene calls are TRBV9 and TRBJ2-7; D may be TRBD2 (5 bases). Germline-derived CDR1 and CDR2 are SGDLS and YYNGEE. Trimming removed 0 bases from V and 1 base from J, with 11 bases in between. The CDR3 is 15 residues long. For the CDR3, the DNA is TGTGCCAGCAGCGTAGATCTAGCCCAATCCTACGAGCAGTACTTC. Encoded protein: CASSVDLAQSYEQYF.

This clonotype was counted at least ten times. The rearrangement uses TRBV6-4 and TRBJ2-2; TRBD1 matches at 9 bases. In germline, CDR1 is MRHNA, CDR2 SNTAGT. The CDR3 consists of 15 residues. The V and J ends lost 6 bases and 4 bases, in that order; junction bases with no gene match: 6. The chain's CDR3 is CASSLGTGSTGELFF. The CDR3 region has the DNA TGTGCCAGCAGCCTAGGGACAGGGAGCACCGGGGAGCTGTTTTTT.

This clonotype was seen repeatedly, ten times or more. The chain combines TRBV5-1 with TRBJ2-7; D perhaps matches TRBD2 (5 bases). V was pared by 4 bases and J by 2 bases, with 13 bases between. This CDR3 comprises 14 residues. The V gene's germline CDR1 is SGHRS and CDR2 YFSETQ. The CDR3 spells CASSERWAAYEQYF. CDR3 nucleotides: TGCGCCAGCAGCGAGCGGTGGGCGGCCTACGAGCAGTACTTC.

This clonotype occurred a few times. This chain uses TRBV9 with TRBJ2-2; TRBD2 is a possible D gene (6 bases). CDR1 and CDR2 from the germline V gene are SGDLS and YYNGEE. The CDR3 covers 17 residues. V gave up 4 bases and J gave up 6 bases, with 22 bases separating them. The CDR3 DNA is TGTGCCAGCAGCCATATTCCGGGGCCTGGGGAGGCCGGGGAGCTGTTTTTT. Amino acids: CASSHIPGPGEAGELFF. The full variable domain, with the rest looked up from reference TRBV9 and TRBJ2-2, is DSGVTQTPKHLITATGQRVTLRCSPRSGDLSVYWYQQSLDQGLQFLIQYYNGEERAKGNILERFSAQQFPDLHSELNLSSLELGDSALYFCASSHIPGPGEAGELFFGEGSRLTVL.

This clonotype was detected only a few times. The CDR3 sequence is CSVLGIGELFF. As DNA, the CDR3 is TGCAGCGTGCTGGGGATCGGGGAGCTGTTTTTT. The chain links TRBV29-1 to TRBJ2-2; D gene ambiguous. V lost 6 bases, J lost 7 bases, and 9 bases lay in between. The CDR3 contains 11 residues. The germline V gene encodes CDR1 SQVTM and CDR2 ANQGSEA.

The chain has TRBV10-1 and TRBJ2-5; D remains unclear. Germline V gene data show CDR1 as WNHNN and CDR2 as SYGVQD (reference sequence). There are 16 residues in the CDR3. Trimming took off 0 bases at V and 1 base at J, with 12 bases between the two ends. This chain's CDR3 is CASSESSVEIQETQYF. For the CDR3, the DNA is TGCGCCAGCAGTGAGTCGTCGGTGGAAATCCAAGAGACCCAGTACTTC.

Of note for this clonotype: A read error may explain this, as a much larger clone is one base away. This chain uses TRBV3-1 with TRBJ2-5, with 7 nucleotides matching TRBD2. Trimming at V came to 4 bases and at J to 1 base, leaving 6 bases not matched to a gene. The CDR3 is made up of 15 amino acids. Germline V gene sequence: CDR1 LGHDT, CDR2 YNNKEL (reference sequence). Here the CDR3 DNA reads TGTGCCAGCAGCCCTGGATCTAGCGGCCAAGAGACCCAGTACTTC. It codes for CASSPGSSGQETQYF.

This clonotype was observed a handful of times. The chain combines TRBV3-1 with TRBJ2-1; maybe TRBD2 (6 bases). V was trimmed by 6 bases and J by 0 bases, leaving 24 bases between them. The CDR3 runs 19 residues. Germline V lookup: CDR1 LGHDT, CDR2 YNNKEL (reference sequence). CDR3 amino acids: CASSLNTGEFKNSYNEQFF. CDR3 nucleotide sequence: TGTGCCAGCAGTTTAAATACGGGGGAGTTTAAAAACTCCTACAATGAGCAGTTCTTC.

The table lists this clonotype with many counts. The chain has TRBV11-3 and TRBJ1-4, with 7 bases matching TRBD1. The CDR3 extends over 18 amino acids. Germline CDR1 and CDR2: SGHNT and YENEEA. V dropped 6 bases and J dropped 4; count of bases not matched to a gene: 17. The CDR3 DNA follows: TGTGCCAGCAGTGGACGCTCCTATCCGGGACAGCGTAATGAAAAACTGTTTTTT. It encodes CASSGRSYPGQRNEKLFF.

This clonotype was detected only a few times. CDR3 region: CASSRGQVNSPLHF. The CDR3, as DNA: TGTGCCAGCTCCCGAGGACAGGTTAATTCACCCCTCCACTTT. The V and J genes are TRBV18 and TRBJ1-6, with 7 bases identical to TRBD1. Germline CDR1 is KGHSH and CDR2 is LQKENI. Losses at the gene ends were 6 bases for V and 6 bases for J; bases not matched to a gene: 5. This CDR3 contains 14 residues.

This clonotype was counted ten times or more. This rearrangement joins TRBV12-3 or TRBV12-4 to TRBJ2-1; D is perhaps TRBD1 (5 bases). V was clipped by 6 bases and J by 1 base, with 7 bases between them. This CDR3 contains 13 residues. CDR3 sequence: CASRGQSYNEQFF. The CDR3 DNA follows: TGTGCCAGCAGGGGGCAATCCTACAATGAGCAGTTCTTC.

This clonotype was seen ten or more times. This chain links TRBV12-3 or TRBV12-4 with TRBJ2-1, with 13 bases aligning to TRBD2. This CDR3 is built from 14 residues. V lost 8 bases to trimming and J lost 8 bases; unmatched junction nucleotides: 6. The CDR3 reads CASQLAGGPDEQFF. The CDR3 bases are TGTGCCAGCCAACTAGCGGGAGGGCCGGATGAGCAGTTCTTC.

Ten or more counts support this clonotype. V usage is TRBV15 and J usage is TRBJ1-6, with no clear D. CDR1 is LNHNV and CDR2 is YYDKDF in the germline V gene (reference sequence). CDR3 size: 15 residues. Trimming stripped 0 bases from V and 3 bases from J, with 6 bases between. CDR3 loop: CATSREQSYNSPLHF. The CDR3 nucleotides read TGTGCCACCAGCAGAGAACAGAGCTATAATTCACCCCTCCACTTT.

This clonotype was detected many times. The V gene is TRBV11-3, the J gene TRBJ1-1; no clear D gene. Germline CDR1 and CDR2: SGHNT and YENEEA. Trimming pared 5 bases from V and 2 bases from J, leaving 12 bases between. The CDR3 consists of 14 residues. The CDR3 DNA sequence: TGTGCCAGCAGCCCGGGCCCTTCCAACACTGAAGCTTTCTTT. This sequence encodes CASSPGPSNTEAFF.

The chain recombines TRBV6-1 with TRBJ2-1; 7 positions agree with TRBD2. Germline trimming cut 10 bases from V and 7 bases from J; bases unmatched to any gene: 13. The CDR3 has 14 amino acids. Per germline, CDR1 MNHNS and CDR2 SASEGT. The CDR3 bases are TGTGCCACAGGACGGGCGGGAGATGGTAATGAGCAGTTCTTC. Protein product: CATGRAGDGNEQFF.